This T cell receptor (beta chain) is from a study of T cells after posttransplantation cyclophosphamide. The study's findings and limits: Donor-recipient repertoire similarity was low at 1-2 months, rising over year one.

Germline CDR1 SGHNT, CDR2 YYREEE (reference sequence). The CDR3 totals 19 residues. The V gene end was trimmed by 4 bases and the J gene end by 0 bases; junction bases not matched to a gene: 9. Data came from immunoSEQ multiplex PCR; TCRdb stores just in-frame clones and leaves some out. The counts give around 35,000 clones, none of them seen only once; 5.5% to 7% is held by the top ten. This clone has a count of ten or more. Its antigen is currently unknown. The rearrangement joins TRBV5-4 to TRBJ2-3; 15 bases fit TRBD2. This sequence originates from a man in his thirties or forties in good health and a related stem cell transplant donor. Sample: PBMCs. The CDR3 DNA reads TGTGCCAGCAGCCCCGGGACTAGCGGGGGGACCCCTAGCACAGATACGCAGTATTTT. It yields the protein CASSPGTSGGTPSTDTQYF.